Below, 24 T cell receptor beta chains from the same sample are listed, as sequenced in a study of T cells in Graves' hyperthyroidism and ophthalmopathy. Amplified TCR beta CDR3 regions came from RNA transcripts. A set of HTBI primers served as the primers for a first-round RT-PCR of the TCR CDR3. TCRdb re-called the multiplex PCR reads through MiXCR, storing one row per CDR3 protein. The sample holds 380,000 or so distinct CDR3 sequences, around 13% seen once. The sequenced sample consisted of blood. The source of these receptors is a woman in her twenties or thirties with Graves' hyperthyroidism.

The gene calls are TRBV2 and TRBJ1-5, with D unclear. Germline V lookup: CDR1 SNHLY, CDR2 FYNNEI. The V end was cut by 5 bases, the J end by 3 bases, with 8 bases between. The CDR3 is 13 residues long. The CDR3 reads CASSPEPNQPQHF. CDR3 nucleotide sequence: TGTGCCAGCAGTCCTGAGCCCAATCAGCCCCAGCATTTT.

This clonotype was counted ten times or more. The rearrangement uses TRBV11-2 and TRBJ2-1; 8 nucleotides align to TRBD2. V shed 5 bases, J shed 10 bases, and the junction held 10 bases outside the gene matches. This CDR3 comprises 14 residues. CDR1 SGHAT and CDR2 FQNNGV come from the germline V gene. CDR3 DNA: TGTGCCAGCAGCAGACCGGGACTAGAAGGCGAGCAGTTCTTC. It is translated as CASSRPGLEGEQFF.

This clonotype was picked up many times. This sequence joins TRBV30 and TRBJ1-1, with D unresolved. This CDR3 region has 11 residues. In germline, CDR1 is GTSNPN, CDR2 SVGIG (reference sequence). V lost 0 bases to trimming and J lost 11 bases, with 10 bases between them. The CDR3 bases are TGTGCCTGGAGTGTCGGAATTTGGGCTTTCTTT. Translating it yields CAWSVGIWAFF.

The chain recombines TRBV10-3 with TRBJ2-7; 8 bases agree with TRBD1. After removal of 5 bases from V and 7 bases from J, the junction contained 7 bases not matched to a gene. The CDR3 extends over 13 amino acids. In germline, CDR1 is ENHRY, CDR2 SYGVKD. CDR3: CAISPQGADEQYF. DNA of the CDR3: TGTGCCATCAGTCCTCAGGGGGCAGATGAGCAGTACTTC.

This chain joins TRBV19 and TRBJ2-3, with no clear D. CDR1 is LNHDA and CDR2 is SQIVND in the germline V gene (reference sequence). This CDR3 region has 14 residues. V dropped 3 bases and J dropped 0 bases, with 7 bases sitting between them. In nucleotides, the CDR3 is TGTGCCAGTAGTATCCTGCCTAGCACAGATACGCAGTATTTT. Translating gives CASSILPSTDTQYF. Together with reference TRBV19 and TRBJ2-3, the CDR3 gives the full variable domain: DGGITQSPKYLFRKEGQNVTLSCEQNLNHDAMYWYRQDPGQGLRLIYYSQIVNDFQKGDIAEGYSVSREKKESFPLTVTSAQKNPTAFYLCASSILPSTDTQYFGPGTRLTVL.

The rearrangement links TRBV20-1 to TRBJ2-7; D gene unclear. The CDR3 has 12 amino acids. V was trimmed by 6 bases and J by 3 bases, leaving 12 bases between them. The germline V gene encodes CDR1 DFQATT and CDR2 SNEGSKA (reference sequence). Written as DNA, the CDR3 is TGCAGTGCCCTACCGGACGGCTACGAGCAGTACTTC. Protein: CSALPDGYEQYF.

This clonotype was counted many times. V and J are TRBV3-1 and TRBJ2-7; D remains ambiguous. The ends were cut back, 0 bases at V and 3 bases at J, with 6 bases in the middle. This CDR3 comprises 13 residues. Germline V gives CDR1 LGHDT, CDR2 YNNKEL (reference sequence). The DNA of the CDR3 is TGTGCCAGCAGCCAAGAGGTCAACTACGAGCAGTACTTC. Translated, it gives CASSQEVNYEQYF.

In this sample, this clonotype turned up many times. The genes are TRBV11-2 and TRBJ2-4; D possibly corresponds to TRBD1 (5 bases). This CDR3 has 12 amino acids. Trimming stripped 5 bases from V and 10 bases from J, with 12 bases between. Germline CDR1 is SGHAT and CDR2 is FQNNGV. CDR3 nucleotide sequence: TGTGCCAGCAGCCACCAAAGGGGAATTCAGTACTTC. Translating it yields CASSHQRGIQYF.

This clonotype has just a few counts. The rearrangement uses TRBV20-1 and TRBJ1-5; the D is unclear. Trimming stripped 0 bases from V and 3 bases from J, with 15 bases between. Germline lookup yields CDR1 DFQATT and CDR2 SNEGSKA (reference sequence). This CDR3 has 16 amino acids. The CDR3 is CSARDLRSEYNQPQHF. CDR3 bases: TGCAGTGCTAGAGATTTAAGGTCAGAATACAATCAGCCCCAGCATTTT.

Points on this clonotype: This may be a read error: a much more frequent sequence differs by one nucleotide. This chain links TRBV2 with TRBJ1-1; 11 positions agree with TRBD1. With 6 bases clipped from V and 6 bases from J, the junction kept 9 bases outside the gene matches. Germline assignment: CDR1 SNHLY and CDR2 FYNNEI. The CDR3 has 15 residues. In DNA form, the CDR3 reads TGTGCCAGCAGCGCAGGGACAGGGGGGGACGCTGAAGCTTTCTTT. Amino acid sequence: CASSAGTGGDAEAFF.

This clonotype was counted a few times. The genes are TRBV2 and TRBJ2-1; 10 bases are shared with TRBD2. V shed 3 bases, J shed 2 bases, and the junction held 4 bases outside the gene matches. Germline V lookup: CDR1 SNHLY, CDR2 FYNNEI. The CDR3 loop spans 16 amino acids. CDR3 protein: CASSDLAGDAYNEQFF. The DNA of the CDR3 is TGTGCCAGCAGTGACCTAGCGGGAGACGCCTACAATGAGCAGTTCTTC.

This clonotype appeared many times. V usage is TRBV20-1 and J usage is TRBJ1-1, with TRBD1 identical over 10 bases. The CDR3 loop spans 15 amino acids. V trimming: 4 bases; J trimming: 4 bases; junction bases outside the gene matches: 9. CDR1 is DFQATT and CDR2 is SNEGSKA in the germline V gene (reference sequence). The CDR3 spells CSAIEPDRGVTEAFF. The CDR3 nucleotides read TGCAGTGCTATCGAACCGGACAGGGGGGTCACTGAAGCTTTCTTT.

In this sample, this clonotype turned up many times. The V call is TRBV28, the J call TRBJ1-1; the D gene is possibly TRBD1 (6 bases). The V end lost 7 bases, the J end lost 9 bases, and 15 bases lay between the germline ends. The germline CDR1 and CDR2 sequences are MDHEN and SYDVKM. The CDR3 covers 12 residues. CDR3 region: CASIEQTGKAFF. In DNA form, the CDR3 reads TGTGCCAGCATTGAACAGACAGGCAAAGCTTTCTTT.

This clonotype was seen only a few times. The chain combines TRBV9 with TRBJ2-2; TRBD2 might be the D (6 bases). Germline V lookup: CDR1 SGDLS, CDR2 YYNGEE. V lost 0 bases and J 2 bases, leaving 14 bases between the germline ends. This CDR3 has 17 amino acids. CDR3 loop: CASSVALREPNTGELFF. The CDR3 DNA sequence: TGTGCCAGCAGCGTAGCTCTACGGGAGCCCAACACCGGGGAGCTGTTTTTT.

This clonotype appeared a few times. V and J are TRBV3-1 and TRBJ2-5; 10 positions match TRBD1. The CDR3 is made up of 16 amino acids. V was pared by 4 bases and J by 3 bases, with 8 bases of the junction left unmatched. Germline loops: CDR1 LGHDT, CDR2 YNNKEL (reference sequence). CDR3 sequence: CASSLSDRGSKETQYF. As DNA, the CDR3 is TGTGCCAGCAGCCTCTCGGACAGGGGGTCGAAAGAGACCCAGTACTTC.

Only a few counts were recorded for this clonotype. The chain uses TRBV10-3 and TRBJ1-3; D might be TRBD1 (5 bases). Germline CDR1 and CDR2: ENHRY and SYGVKD. V was pared by 8 bases and J by 0 bases, with 8 bases between. The CDR3 is 13 amino acids. CDR3 protein: CAIAGGSGNTIYF. The CDR3 region has the DNA TGTGCCATCGCCGGGGGCTCTGGAAACACCATATATTTT.

V gene TRBV4-2 combines with J gene TRBJ2-7; D not resolved. The CDR3 is made up of 14 amino acids. CDR1 and CDR2 from the germline V gene are LGHNA and YNFKEQ. V lost 2 bases and J lost 3, with 11 bases in between. This CDR3 reads CASSQHSSDYEQYF. The CDR3 DNA follows: TGTGCCAGCAGCCAACACTCCAGCGACTACGAGCAGTACTTC.

This clonotype showed up many times. The chain employs TRBV28 and TRBJ2-1, with TRBD2 matching over 8 bases. The CDR3 runs to 13 residues. The V gene end was trimmed by 7 bases and the J gene end by 7 bases; junction bases not matched to a gene: 6. Per germline, CDR1 MDHEN and CDR2 SYDVKM. CDR3 protein: CASTGLVRNEQFF. DNA for the CDR3: TGTGCCAGCACGGGACTAGTTAGGAATGAGCAGTTCTTC.

Many counts were recorded for this clonotype. V gene TRBV12-3 or TRBV12-4 combines with J gene TRBJ1-1; tentatively, D is TRBD1 (6 bases). CDR3 length equals 15 residues. V gave up 3 bases and J gave up 4 bases, with 15 bases separating them. The CDR3 loop is CASSLATGYGTEAFF. Here the CDR3 DNA reads TGTGCCAGCAGTTTGGCAACAGGGTACGGCACTGAAGCTTTCTTT.

This clonotype appeared many times. The gene calls are TRBV12-3 or TRBV12-4 and TRBJ1-5, with D possibly matching TRBD1 (5 bases). Between the trimmed V and J ends, which lost 7 bases and 0 bases, there was a span of 13 bases. CDR3 size: 15 residues. The CDR3 reads CASNMGRYSNQPQHF. The DNA of the CDR3 is TGTGCCAGCAACATGGGACGGTATAGCAATCAGCCCCAGCATTTT.

The rearrangement links TRBV19 to TRBJ1-3; perhaps TRBD1 as D (5 bases). The V end was cut by 3 bases, the J end by 3 bases, with 12 bases between. Germline CDR1 and CDR2: LNHDA and SQIVND (reference sequence). This CDR3 contains 15 residues. CDR3 in DNA: TGTGCCAGTAGTATCTCCGGGACCGATGGAAACACCATATATTTT. As protein: CASSISGTDGNTIYF.

This clonotype was picked up many times. The rearrangement uses TRBV28 and TRBJ2-5; tentative D call: TRBD1 (6 bases). The CDR3 spans 16 residues. Trimming cost V 4 bases and J 4 bases, with 19 bases left between them. CDR1 and CDR2 (germline): MDHEN, SYDVKM. The CDR3: CASSSSLRGLRETQYF. The CDR3 region has the DNA TGTGCCAGCAGTTCCTCCCTCAGGGGCCTAAGAGAGACCCAGTACTTC.

The chain is built from TRBV6-6 and TRBJ2-7, with TRBD1 as a possible D gene (6 bases). Trimming pared 2 bases from V and 3 bases from J, leaving 20 bases between. Germline assignment: CDR1 MNHNY and CDR2 SVGAGI (reference sequence). The CDR3 sequence is 17 residues long. The CDR3 nucleotides read TGTGCCAGCAGTTACCCGACCAAAGGGGGACACCACTACGAGCAGTACTTC. This translates into CASSYPTKGGHHYEQYF.

In this sample, this clonotype turned up many times. This chain links TRBV2 with TRBJ2-3; 10 positions agree with TRBD2. The CDR3 has 17 residues. Looked up from germline, CDR1 is SNHLY and CDR2 is FYNNEI. V shed 2 bases and J 5 bases; nucleotides not matched to a gene: 10. The CDR3 region is CASSETTLAGVKDTQYF. CDR3 bases: TGTGCCAGCAGTGAAACAACTCTAGCGGGAGTAAAAGATACGCAGTATTTT.